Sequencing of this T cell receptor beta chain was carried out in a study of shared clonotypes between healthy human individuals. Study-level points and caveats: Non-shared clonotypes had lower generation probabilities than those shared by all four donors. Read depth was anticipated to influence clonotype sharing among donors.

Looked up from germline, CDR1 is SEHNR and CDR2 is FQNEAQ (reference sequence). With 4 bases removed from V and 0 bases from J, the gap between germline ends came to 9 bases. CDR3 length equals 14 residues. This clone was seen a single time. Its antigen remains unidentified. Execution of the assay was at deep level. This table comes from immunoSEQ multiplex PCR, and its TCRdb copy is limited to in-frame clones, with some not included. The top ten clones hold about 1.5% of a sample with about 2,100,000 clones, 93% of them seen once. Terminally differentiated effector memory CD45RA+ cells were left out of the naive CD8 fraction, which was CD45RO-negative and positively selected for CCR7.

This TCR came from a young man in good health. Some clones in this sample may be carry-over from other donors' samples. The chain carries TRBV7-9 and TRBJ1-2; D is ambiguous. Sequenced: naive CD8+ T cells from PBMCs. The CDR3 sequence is CASSWLNANYGYTF. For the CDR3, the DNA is TGTGCCAGCAGCTGGCTTAACGCTAACTATGGCTACACCTTC.